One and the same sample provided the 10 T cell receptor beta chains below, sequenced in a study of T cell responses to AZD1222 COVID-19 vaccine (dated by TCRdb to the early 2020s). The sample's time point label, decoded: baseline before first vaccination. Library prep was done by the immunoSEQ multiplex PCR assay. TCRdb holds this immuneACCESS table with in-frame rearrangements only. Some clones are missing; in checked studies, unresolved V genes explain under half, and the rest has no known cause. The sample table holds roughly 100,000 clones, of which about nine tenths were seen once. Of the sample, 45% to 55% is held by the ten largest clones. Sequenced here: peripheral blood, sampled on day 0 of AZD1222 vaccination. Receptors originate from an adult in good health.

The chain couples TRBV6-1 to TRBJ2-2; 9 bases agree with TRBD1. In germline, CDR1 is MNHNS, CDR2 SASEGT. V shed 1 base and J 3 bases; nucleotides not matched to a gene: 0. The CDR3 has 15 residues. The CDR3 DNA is TGTGCCAGCAGTGAAGGGACAGGGGACACCGGGGAGCTGTTTTTT. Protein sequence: CASSEGTGDTGELFF.

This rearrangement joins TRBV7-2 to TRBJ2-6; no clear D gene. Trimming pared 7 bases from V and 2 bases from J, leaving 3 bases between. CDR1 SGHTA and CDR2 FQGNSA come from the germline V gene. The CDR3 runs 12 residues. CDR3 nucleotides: TGTGCCAGCATCACTGGGGCCAACGTCCTGACTTTC. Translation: CASITGANVLTF.

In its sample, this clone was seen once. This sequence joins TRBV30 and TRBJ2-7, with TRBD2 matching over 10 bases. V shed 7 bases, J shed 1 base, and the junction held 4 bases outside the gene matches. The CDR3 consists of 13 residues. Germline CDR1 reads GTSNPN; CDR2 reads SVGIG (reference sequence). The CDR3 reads CAYTSGESYEQYF. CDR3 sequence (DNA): TGTGCCTATACTAGCGGGGAATCCTACGAGCAGTACTTC.

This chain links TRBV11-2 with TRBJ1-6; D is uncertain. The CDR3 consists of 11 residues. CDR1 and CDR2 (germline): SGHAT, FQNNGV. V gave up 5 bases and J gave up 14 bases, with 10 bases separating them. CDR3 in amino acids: CASSPGLTLHF. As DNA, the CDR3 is TGTGCCAGCAGCCCCGGGCTCACCCTCCACTTT.

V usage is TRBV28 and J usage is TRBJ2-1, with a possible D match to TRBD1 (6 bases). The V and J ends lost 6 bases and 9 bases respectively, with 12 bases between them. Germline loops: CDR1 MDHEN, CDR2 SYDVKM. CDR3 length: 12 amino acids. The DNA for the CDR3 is TGTGCCAGCAGCTTAGGGGGTGCTGAGCAGTTCTTC. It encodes CASSLGGAEQFF.

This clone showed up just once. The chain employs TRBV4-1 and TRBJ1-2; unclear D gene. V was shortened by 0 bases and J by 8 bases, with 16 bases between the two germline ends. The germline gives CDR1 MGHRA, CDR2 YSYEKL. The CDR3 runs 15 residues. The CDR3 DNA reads TGCGCCAGCAGCCAAGATAGCACTTCAGAGTACGGCTACACCTTC. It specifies CASSQDSTSEYGYTF.

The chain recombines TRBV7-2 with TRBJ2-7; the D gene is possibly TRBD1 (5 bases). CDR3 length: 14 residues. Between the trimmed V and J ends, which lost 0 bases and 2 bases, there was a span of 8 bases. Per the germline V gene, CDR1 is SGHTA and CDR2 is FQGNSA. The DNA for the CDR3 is TGTGCCAGCAGCTTAGCAACAGGAACCTACGAGCAGTACTTC. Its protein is CASSLATGTYEQYF.

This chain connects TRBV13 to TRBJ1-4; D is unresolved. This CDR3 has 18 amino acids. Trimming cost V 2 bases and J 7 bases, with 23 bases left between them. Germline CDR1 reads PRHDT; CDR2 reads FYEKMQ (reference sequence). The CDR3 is CASSLSDSRAIKGEKLFF. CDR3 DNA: TGTGCCAGCAGCTTATCAGACTCCAGAGCCATAAAGGGTGAAAAACTGTTTTTT. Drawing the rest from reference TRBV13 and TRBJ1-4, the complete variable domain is AAGVIQSPRHLIKEKRETATLKCYPIPRHDTVYWYQQGPGQDPQFLISFYEKMQSDKGSIPDRFSAQQFSDYHSELNMSSLELGDSALYFCASSLSDSRAIKGEKLFFGSGTQLSVL.

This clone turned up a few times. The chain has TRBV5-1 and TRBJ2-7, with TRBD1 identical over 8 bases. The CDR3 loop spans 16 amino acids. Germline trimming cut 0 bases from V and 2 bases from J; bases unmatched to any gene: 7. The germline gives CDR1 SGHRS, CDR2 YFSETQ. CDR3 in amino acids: CASSLDNRTGTYEQYF. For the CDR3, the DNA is TGCGCCAGCAGCTTGGATAACCGGACAGGGACCTACGAGCAGTACTTC.

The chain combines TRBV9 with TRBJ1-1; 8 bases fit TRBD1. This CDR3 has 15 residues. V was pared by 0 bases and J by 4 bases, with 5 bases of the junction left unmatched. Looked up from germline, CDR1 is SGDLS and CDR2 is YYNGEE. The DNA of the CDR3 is TGTGCCAGCAGCGTAGTGAGGACAGGGACCACTGAAGCTTTCTTT. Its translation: CASSVVRTGTTEAFF.